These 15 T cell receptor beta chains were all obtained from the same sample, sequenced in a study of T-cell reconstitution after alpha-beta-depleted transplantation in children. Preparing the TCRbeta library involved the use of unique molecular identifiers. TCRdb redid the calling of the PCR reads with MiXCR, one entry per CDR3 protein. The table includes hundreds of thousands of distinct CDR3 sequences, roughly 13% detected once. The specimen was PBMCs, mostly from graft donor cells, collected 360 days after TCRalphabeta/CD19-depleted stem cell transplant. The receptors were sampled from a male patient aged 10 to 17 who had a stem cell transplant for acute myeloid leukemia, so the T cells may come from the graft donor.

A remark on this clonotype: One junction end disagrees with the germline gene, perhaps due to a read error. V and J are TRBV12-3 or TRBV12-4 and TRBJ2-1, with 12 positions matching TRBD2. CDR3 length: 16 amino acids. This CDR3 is CASSLAGGPGGNEQFF. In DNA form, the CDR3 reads TGTGCCAGCAGTCTAGCGGGAGGGCCCGGGGGCAATGAGCAGTTCTTC.

CDR3 nucleotide sequence: TGTGCCACACAGGGGGGTTTCACCGGGGAGCTGTTTTTT. This translates into CATQGGFTGELFF. The chain uses TRBV2 and TRBJ2-2; 8 bases are shared with TRBD1. The CDR3 has 13 amino acids. CDR1 is SNHLY, CDR2 FYNNEI, per germline. Trimming cost V 10 bases and J 4 bases; bases outside gene matches: 5.

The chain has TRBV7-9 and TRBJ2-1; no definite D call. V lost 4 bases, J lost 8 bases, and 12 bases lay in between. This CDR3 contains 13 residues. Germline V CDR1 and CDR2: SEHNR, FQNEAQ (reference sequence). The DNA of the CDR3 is TGTGCCAGCAGCTCGACTCCGCAGGATGAGCAGTTCTTC. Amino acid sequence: CASSSTPQDEQFF.

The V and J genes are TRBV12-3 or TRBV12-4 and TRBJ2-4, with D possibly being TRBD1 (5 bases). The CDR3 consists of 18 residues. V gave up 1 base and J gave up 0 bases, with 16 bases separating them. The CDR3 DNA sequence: TGTGCCAGCAGTTTAGGGCAGGGTTCTGATCTAGCCAAAAACATTCAGTACTTC. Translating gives CASSLGQGSDLAKNIQYF.

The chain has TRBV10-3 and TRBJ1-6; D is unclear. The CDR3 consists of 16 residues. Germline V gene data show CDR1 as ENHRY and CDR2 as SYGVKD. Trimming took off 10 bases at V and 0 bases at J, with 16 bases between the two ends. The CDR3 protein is CANRVFLSSYNSPLHF. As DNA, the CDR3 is TGTGCCAACCGGGTCTTTCTGAGCTCCTATAATTCACCCCTCCACTTT.

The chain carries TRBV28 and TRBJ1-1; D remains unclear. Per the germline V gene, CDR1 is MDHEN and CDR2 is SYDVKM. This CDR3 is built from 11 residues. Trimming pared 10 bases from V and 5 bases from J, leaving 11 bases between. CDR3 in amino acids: CATSSRTEAFF. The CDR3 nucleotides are TGTGCCACCAGCAGTAGGACTGAAGCTTTCTTT.

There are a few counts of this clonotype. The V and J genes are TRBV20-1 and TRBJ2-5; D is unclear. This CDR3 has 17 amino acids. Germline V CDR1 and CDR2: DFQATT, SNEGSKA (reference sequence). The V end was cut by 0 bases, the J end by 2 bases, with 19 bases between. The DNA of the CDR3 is TGCAGTGCTAGAGATCCTTTCGGCAGGAACCTTCAAGAGACCCAGTACTTC. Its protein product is CSARDPFGRNLQETQYF.

CDR3: CASIDWAAGGEQFF. CDR3 in DNA: TGTGCCAGCATCGACTGGGCGGCGGGAGGTGAGCAGTTCTTC. The V and J genes are TRBV28 and TRBJ2-1; 8 nucleotides match TRBD2. Germline values: CDR1 MDHEN, CDR2 SYDVKM. The CDR3 contains 14 residues. Trimming at V came to 7 bases and at J to 9 bases, leaving 11 bases not matched to a gene.

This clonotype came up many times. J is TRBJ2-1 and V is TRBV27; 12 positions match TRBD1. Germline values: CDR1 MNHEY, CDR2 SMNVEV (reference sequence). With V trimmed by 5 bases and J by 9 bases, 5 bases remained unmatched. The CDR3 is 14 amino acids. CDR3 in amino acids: CASSPGTGGTEQFF. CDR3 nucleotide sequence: TGTGCCAGCAGTCCGGGGACAGGGGGCACTGAGCAGTTCTTC.

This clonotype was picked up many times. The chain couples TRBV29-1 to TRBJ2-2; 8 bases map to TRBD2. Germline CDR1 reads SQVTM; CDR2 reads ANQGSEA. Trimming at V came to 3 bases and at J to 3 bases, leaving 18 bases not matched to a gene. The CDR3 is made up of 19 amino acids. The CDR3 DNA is TGCAGCGTTGAGTATACGGGAGGGCCTATCATCTTAGACACCGGGGAGCTGTTTTTT. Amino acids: CSVEYTGGPIILDTGELFF.

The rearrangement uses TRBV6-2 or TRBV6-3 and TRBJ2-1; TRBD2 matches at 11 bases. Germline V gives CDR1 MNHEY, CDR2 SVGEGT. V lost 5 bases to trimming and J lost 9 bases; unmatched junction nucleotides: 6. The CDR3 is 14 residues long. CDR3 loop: CASSPRLAGFEQFF. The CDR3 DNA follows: TGTGCCAGCAGTCCGCGACTAGCGGGGTTTGAGCAGTTCTTC.

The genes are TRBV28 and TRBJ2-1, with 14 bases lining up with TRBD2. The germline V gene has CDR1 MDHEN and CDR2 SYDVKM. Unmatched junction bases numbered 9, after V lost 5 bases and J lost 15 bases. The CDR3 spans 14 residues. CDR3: CASSLGTSGGGWFF. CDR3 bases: TGTGCCAGCAGTCTAGGGACTAGCGGGGGTGGGTGGTTCTTC.

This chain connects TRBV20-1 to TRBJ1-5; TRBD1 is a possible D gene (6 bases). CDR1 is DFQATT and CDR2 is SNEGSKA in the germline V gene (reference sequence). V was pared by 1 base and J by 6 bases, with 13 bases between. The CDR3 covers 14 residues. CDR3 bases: TGCAGTGCTAGAGTTTGGGGGGCCGGTCAGCCCCAGCATTTT. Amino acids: CSARVWGAGQPQHF.

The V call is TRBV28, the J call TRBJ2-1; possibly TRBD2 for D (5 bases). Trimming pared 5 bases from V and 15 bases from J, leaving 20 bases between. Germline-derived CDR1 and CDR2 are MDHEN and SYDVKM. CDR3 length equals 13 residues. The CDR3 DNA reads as TGTGCCAGCAGTCCCCATACGCCGGAGGATCCGTTCTTC. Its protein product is CASSPHTPEDPFF.

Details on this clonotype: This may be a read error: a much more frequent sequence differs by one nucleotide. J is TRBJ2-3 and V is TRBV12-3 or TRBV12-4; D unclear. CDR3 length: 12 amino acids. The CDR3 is CASSFLADTRYF. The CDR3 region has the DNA TGTGCCAGCAGTTTCCTCGCAGATACGCGGTATTTT.